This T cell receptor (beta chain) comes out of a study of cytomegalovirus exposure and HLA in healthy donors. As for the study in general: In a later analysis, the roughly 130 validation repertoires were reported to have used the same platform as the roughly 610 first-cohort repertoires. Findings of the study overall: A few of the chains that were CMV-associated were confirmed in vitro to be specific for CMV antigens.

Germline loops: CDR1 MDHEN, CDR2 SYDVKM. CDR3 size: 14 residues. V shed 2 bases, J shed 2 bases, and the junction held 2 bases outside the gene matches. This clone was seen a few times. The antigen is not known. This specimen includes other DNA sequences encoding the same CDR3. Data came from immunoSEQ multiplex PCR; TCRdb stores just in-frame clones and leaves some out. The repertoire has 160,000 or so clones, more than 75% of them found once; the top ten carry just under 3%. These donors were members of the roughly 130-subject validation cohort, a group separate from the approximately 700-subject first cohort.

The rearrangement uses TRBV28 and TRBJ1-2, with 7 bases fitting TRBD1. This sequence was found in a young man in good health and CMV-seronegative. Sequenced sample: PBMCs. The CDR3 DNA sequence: TGTGCCAGCAGTTTAGGACAGGCGAACTATGGCTACACCTTC. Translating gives CASSLGQANYGYTF.